The next 9 T cell receptor beta chains were all read from a single sample in a study of response to subunit inactivated influenza vaccine. One entry per CDR3 protein results from TCRdb running MiXCR on the RT-PCR reads. The sample has roughly 170,000 distinct CDR3 sequences, around 8.8% seen once. The material sequenced was non-naive T cells sorted from PBMCs, taken on the day of vaccination. These receptors were collected from a man in his forties or fifties who received an inactivated influenza vaccine.

This clonotype was detected ten times or more. The gene calls are TRBV6-5 and TRBJ2-7, with unresolved D. The CDR3 has 14 amino acids. CDR1 is MNHEY and CDR2 is SVGAGI in the germline V gene. V was shortened by 4 bases and J by 4 bases, with 14 bases between the two germline ends. The CDR3, as DNA: TGTGCCAGCAGTTTATCGGCTACTTCATACGAGCAGTACTTC. It codes for CASSLSATSYEQYF.

The sample holds many counts of this clonotype. J is TRBJ2-1 and V is TRBV20-1; tentatively, D is TRBD1 (5 bases). Looked up from germline, CDR1 is DFQATT and CDR2 is SNEGSKA (reference sequence). Trimming took off 0 bases at V and 6 bases at J, with 15 bases between the two ends. The CDR3 spans 15 residues. The CDR3 loop is CSARDWYTGGNEQFF. The CDR3 nucleotides read TGCAGTGCTAGAGATTGGTATACAGGTGGCAATGAGCAGTTCTTC.

The gene calls are TRBV6-2 or TRBV6-3 and TRBJ2-7; unclear D gene. CDR3 size: 12 residues. Germline V CDR1 and CDR2: MNHEY, SVGEGT. The ends were cut back, 2 bases at V and 4 bases at J, with 6 bases in the middle. The CDR3 protein is CASSYVGYEQYF. In nucleotides, the CDR3 is TGTGCCAGCAGTTACGTGGGGTACGAGCAGTACTTC.

The V gene is TRBV5-6, the J gene TRBJ2-1, with TRBD2 matching 10 bases. This CDR3 comprises 15 residues. Trimming cost V 0 bases and J 8 bases; bases outside gene matches: 5. Germline V lookup: CDR1 SGHDT, CDR2 YYEEEE. CDR3 nucleotide sequence: TGTGCCAGCAGCTTGGCGGGACTAGCGACCGATGAGCAGTTCTTC. Amino acids: CASSLAGLATDEQFF. Complete variable domain (other parts from reference TRBV5-6 and TRBJ2-1): DAGVTQSPTHLIKTRGQQVTLRCSPKSGHDTVSWYQQALGQGPQFIFQYYEEEERQRGNFPDRFSGHQFPNYSSELNVNALLLGDSALYLCASSLAGLATDEQFFGPGTRLTVL.

This clonotype was detected many times. This rearrangement joins TRBV7-8 to TRBJ2-3, with D tentatively TRBD2 (6 bases). Germline CDR1 SGHVS, CDR2 FQNEAQ. V was trimmed by 5 bases and J by 2 bases, leaving 17 bases between them. The CDR3 length is 16 residues. CDR3 in DNA: TGTGCCAGCAGCCCGACTGGCGGGGTTTACACAGATACGCAGTATTTT. Protein sequence: CASSPTGGVYTDTQYF.

The gene calls are TRBV27 and TRBJ2-7, with D hard to call. This CDR3 comprises 13 residues. Germline CDR1 reads MNHEY; CDR2 reads SMNVEV (reference sequence). V lost 5 bases and J lost 2, with 10 bases in between. CDR3 coding DNA: TGTGCCAGCAGTCTAAAAAAAACCTACGAGCAGTACTTC. Protein product: CASSLKKTYEQYF.

This clonotype has a count of ten or more. This chain connects TRBV6-2 or TRBV6-3 to TRBJ2-7; a weak D match, TRBD2 (7 bases). V was trimmed by 7 bases and J by 7 bases, leaving 14 bases between them. This CDR3 contains 12 residues. The germline gives CDR1 MNHEY, CDR2 SVGEGT. CDR3 region: CASTNGGHEQYF. The CDR3 region has the DNA TGTGCCAGCACCAACGGGGGGCATGAGCAGTACTTC.

This clonotype has a handful of counts. The rearrangement joins TRBV7-8 to TRBJ2-3; TRBD2 matches 7 bases. Germline V gene lookup returns CDR1 SGHVS and CDR2 FQNEAQ. The CDR3 is 15 amino acids. The junction had 4 bases not matched to a gene; V was cut back by 1 base and J by 3 bases. The CDR3 spells CASSLVTGGTDTQYF. The CDR3 DNA reads as TGTGCCAGCAGCTTAGTCACGGGGGGAACAGATACGCAGTATTTT.

The chain links TRBV12-3 or TRBV12-4 to TRBJ2-5; D is uncertain. The CDR3 loop spans 13 amino acids. Trimming pared 5 bases from V and 2 bases from J, leaving 9 bases between. CDR3 protein: CASSPMGQETQYF. CDR3 sequence (DNA): TGTGCCAGCAGTCCGATGGGGCAAGAGACCCAGTACTTC.